This entry is about one T cell receptor (beta chain). Its target is not known. This entry comes from a study of Ad26.COV2.S vaccination and SARS-CoV-2 variants. Study-wide context: Ad26.COV2.S shots went into the muscle once or twice, 56 days apart. Overall study findings and caveats: Those who received vaccine or placebo ended up with similar non-spike TCR breadth. Using TCR breadth and depth analyses may have led to underestimated total T cell responses.

The ends were cut back, 3 bases at V and 5 bases at J, with 11 bases in the middle. Looked up from germline, CDR1 is DFQATT and CDR2 is SNEGSKA (reference sequence). The CDR3 totals 13 residues. The treatment is: roughly 20 received Ad26.COV2.S at low or high dose, single or two shots; roughly five received placebo; per-sample allocation not given. Samples analyzed were those drawn on day 63 after the first vaccine or placebo injection. The table came from immunoSEQ multiplex PCR; TCRdb's copy has only in-frame clones and leaves some out. The data show fewer than 400,000 clones, with approximately 86% seen just once and 3.5% held by the top ten.

The sequence was collected from a person between 18 and 65 years old who received the Ad26.COV2.S COVID-19 vaccine or a placebo. The sample in question was peripheral blood, obtained in a trial of Ad26.COV2.S vaccine versus placebo. V gene TRBV20-1 combines with J gene TRBJ1-5, with unresolved D. The CDR3 reads CSASRRMDQPQHF. CDR3 coding DNA: TGCAGTGCTAGTCGGAGGATGGATCAGCCCCAGCATTTT.